This T cell receptor beta chain stems from a study of cytomegalovirus exposure and HLA in healthy donors. The CDR3 has 15 amino acids. Germline V lookup: CDR1 SQVTM, CDR2 ANQGSEA. After removal of 2 bases from V and 0 bases from J, the junction contained 7 bases not matched to a gene. This clone has a single count. Its specificity is not known. Study-wide results and limits: Fewer N-insertions than the roughly 670-donor mean were reportedly shown by an Asian-associated ancestry cluster in a later analysis.

Primers: 60 Vbeta forward and 13 Jbeta reverse. TCRdb's table, derived via immunoSEQ multiplex PCR, lists solely in-frame clones and lacks some. The sample lists more than 85,000 clones, about 69% occurring once. V usage is TRBV29-1 and J usage is TRBJ2-7; 7 positions agree with TRBD1. This sequence originates from a man aged 40-55 years in good health and CMV-seronegative. Sequencing was carried out using PBMCs. The CDR3 nucleotides are TGCAGCGTTGAACGAACAGGGGAGAACTCCTACGAGCAGTACTTC. Encoded protein: CSVERTGENSYEQYF.